Only one count was recorded for the clone carrying this TCR beta chain. Its antigen remains unidentified. The source of the sample is a study of T cell responses to AZD1222 COVID-19 vaccine. Study overall: Some second doses came at about 4 weeks and others at about 12 weeks; these were pooled. Findings and caveats of the study: Close to half of spike-specific TCRs reportedly recognize unmutated variant regions.

The ends were cut back, 0 bases at V and 5 bases at J, with 2 bases in the middle. This CDR3 spans 13 amino acids. Germline CDR1 and CDR2: ENHRY and SYGVKD. TCRdb keeps only in-frame clones here, not all; method: immunoSEQ multiplex PCR. The sample lists around 77,000 clones; around 87% were seen once. Specimen: peripheral blood, collected on day 0 of AZD1222 vaccination. The TCR comes from an adult in good health. The genes are TRBV10-3 and TRBJ1-6; D gene ambiguous. The CDR3 sequence is CAISESDNSPLHF. In DNA form, the CDR3 reads TGTGCCATCAGTGAGTCGGATAATTCACCCCTCCACTTT.